This TCR beta chain was sequenced for a study of cytomegalovirus exposure and HLA in healthy donors. Study in general: The 110 or so validation repertoires used the same platform as the 650 to 850 first-cohort repertoires, a later analysis reported.

Sequenced by immunoSEQ multiplex PCR; TCRdb stores in-frame clones only, minus some. The sample has about 140,000 clones; roughly 89% are singletons. To note about this clone: Its cognate antigen is unknown.

Overall study findings and caveats: In the roughly 120 validation repertoires, a later analysis found that first-cohort TCR clusters tended to co-occur. In vitro, a few CMV-associated chains proved specific for CMV antigens.

CDR3 length equals 14 residues. In germline, CDR1 is MNHEY, CDR2 SMNVEV (reference sequence). J gave up 8 bases and V 6 bases, and 9 bases lay outside the gene matches. This chain connects TRBV27 to TRBJ1-2; 10 nucleotides line up with TRBD1. The sequenced sample was PBMCs. The receptor comes from a man aged 18 to 29 in good health and CMV-seropositive. The CDR3 spells CASSPGTGAWGYTF. CDR3 nucleotide sequence: TGTGCCAGCAGCCCCGGGACAGGGGCCTGGGGCTACACCTTC.